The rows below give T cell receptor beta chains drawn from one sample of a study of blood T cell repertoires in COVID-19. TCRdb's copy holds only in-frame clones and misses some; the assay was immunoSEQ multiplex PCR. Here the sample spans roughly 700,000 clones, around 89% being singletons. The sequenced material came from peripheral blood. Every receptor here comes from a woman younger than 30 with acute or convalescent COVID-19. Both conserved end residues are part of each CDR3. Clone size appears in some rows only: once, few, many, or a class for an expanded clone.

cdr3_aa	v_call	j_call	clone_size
CASRWGLNSPLHF	TRBV19	TRBJ1-6	few
CASSLGQGAYGYTF	TRBV5-6	TRBJ1-2	NA
CASSLSRNTGELFF	TRBV7-3	TRBJ2-2	NA
CASSILSGEAFF	TRBV19	TRBJ1-1	NA
CASSTGGPFNGYTF	TRBV5-4	TRBJ1-2	NA
CASSPRDRVEQYF	TRBV7-8	TRBJ2-7	once
CASSRTGINQPQHF	TRBV6-6	TRBJ1-5	NA
CASSASPGTAYGYTF	TRBV9	TRBJ1-2	NA
CASTSYTRGTFRETQYF	TRBV5-1	TRBJ2-5	NA
CASSARQGIAPQHF	TRBV28	TRBJ1-5	NA
CASSSVEKMNTEAFF	TRBV19	TRBJ1-1	NA
CASSFGQGNEQYF	TRBV11-2	TRBJ2-7	NA
CASSPGGGYGYTF	TRBV18	TRBJ1-2	NA
CSVETSRGNTEAFF	TRBV29-1	TRBJ1-1	NA
CASSLVGEGGHQPQHF	TRBV7-9	TRBJ1-5	few
CASSVGGSSSTEAFF	TRBV9	TRBJ1-1	NA
CATSRGGGMRSNQPQHF	TRBV15	TRBJ1-5	NA
CASRPDSNTGELFF	TRBV3-1/TRBV3-2	TRBJ2-2	few
CASSHRNTEAFF	TRBV6-2/TRBV6-3	TRBJ1-1	NA
CATSPSNYGYTF	TRBV24-1	TRBJ1-2	NA
CASSYVATGTGFGAFF	TRBV5-1	TRBJ1-1	NA
CAISDRDNPGVVYF	TRBV10-3	TRBJ1-6	NA
CASSIGASGGGETQYF	TRBV19	TRBJ2-5	NA
CASRADSYNEQFF	TRBV5-1	TRBJ2-1	NA
CSVGQGGGSGANVLTF	TRBV29-1	TRBJ2-6	NA
CASSLGFPSGTGELFF	TRBV7-2	TRBJ2-2	NA
CASSVDRAAGNTIYF	TRBV5-1	TRBJ1-3	NA
CASSFVQTVGYGYTF	TRBV7-2	TRBJ1-2	NA
CASSLAGRVYGYTF	TRBV5-1	TRBJ1-2	NA
CASSLGGPGYGYTF	TRBV7-2	TRBJ1-2	NA
CASTYYRTDDNGYTF	TRBV11-1	TRBJ1-2	NA
CAWSPPRSYLDTEAFF	TRBV30	TRBJ1-1	NA
CASSTGQLLRNTIYF	TRBV9	TRBJ1-3	NA
CASSLELPFFNYGYTF	TRBV5-1	TRBJ1-2	once
CASSLGDWEGDGYTF	TRBV7-9	TRBJ1-2	NA
CAISEAPGRGEDTQYF	TRBV10-3	TRBJ2-3	NA
CASSQSGISEAFF	TRBV3-1/TRBV3-2	TRBJ1-1	once
CASSLLGGSYGYTF	TRBV27	TRBJ1-2	NA
CASSEFRPTNEKLFF	TRBV25-1	TRBJ1-4	NA
CASSVNSEVRTGELFF	TRBV9	TRBJ2-2	NA
CASSDRTSGGDTGELFF	TRBV10-1	TRBJ2-2	NA
CASSQVTSGDVGYTF	TRBV4-1	TRBJ1-2	NA
CASSPRSTEPRNYGYTF	TRBV18	TRBJ1-2	once